One and the same sample provided the 30 T cell receptor beta chains below, sequenced in a study of regulatory T cells in long-lasting Graves disease. The time point was: persistent/refractory GD, antithyroid drugs over 5 years with positive TRAb. The TCR library was made from RNA extracted from PBMCs. Assembly of TCR beta libraries relied on iRepertoire HTBI primers together with Arm-PCR of CDR3 regions. MiXCR was run by TCRdb on the multiplex PCR reads, yielding one entry per CDR3 protein. The data hold about 660,000 distinct CDR3 sequences, with 30% observed a single time. Source: peripheral blood mononuclear cells (PBMCs), taken when the disease was refractory, from a patient treated with antithyroid drugs. Every receptor here comes from a female donor with Graves disease.

The V gene is TRBV30, the J gene TRBJ2-4; weak D call: TRBD1 (5 bases). With 3 bases removed from V and 7 bases from J, the gap between germline ends came to 13 bases. The germline V gene encodes CDR1 GTSNPN and CDR2 SVGIG (reference sequence). CDR3 length: 13 amino acids. The CDR3 is CAWREQGVNIQYF. The CDR3 bases are TGTGCCTGGAGGGAACAAGGGGTGAACATTCAGTACTTC.

CDR3 protein: CASSPRTRANTGELFF. CDR3 bases: TGTGCCAGCAGCCCCCGGACTAGGGCGAACACCGGGGAGCTGTTTTTT. The chain joins TRBV9 to TRBJ2-2; 7 nucleotides agree with TRBD2. Germline-derived CDR1 and CDR2 are SGDLS and YYNGEE. The junction had 6 bases not matched to a gene; V was cut back by 4 bases and J by 0 bases. The CDR3 extends over 16 amino acids.

This clonotype was detected once. This chain joins TRBV12-3 or TRBV12-4 and TRBJ2-7, with 9 bases lining up with TRBD2. CDR3 length equals 15 residues. Trimming at V came to 3 bases and at J to 5 bases, leaving 8 bases not matched to a gene. The DNA for the CDR3 is TGTGCCAGCAGTTTTGGAGCGGGAGGTTCCAACGAGCAGTACGTC. Its protein product is CASSFGAGGSNEQYV.

The table lists this clonotype with a few counts. This chain joins TRBV10-3 and TRBJ2-7; 9 bases are a match to TRBD1. The germline V gene has CDR1 ENHRY and CDR2 SYGVKD. This CDR3 contains 15 residues. V gave up 2 bases and J gave up 3 bases; unmatched junction bases: 5. The CDR3 sequence is CAISEPRDRDYEQYF. CDR3 DNA: TGTGCCATCAGTGAGCCCCGGGACAGGGACTACGAGCAGTACTTC.

The sample holds many counts of this clonotype. This chain uses TRBV20-1 with TRBJ1-5, with unresolved D. Germline CDR1 is DFQATT and CDR2 is SNEGSKA (reference sequence). This CDR3 spans 13 amino acids. V was shortened by 6 bases and J by 2 bases, with 11 bases between the two germline ends. CDR3 amino acids: CSARIGGNQPQHF. The CDR3 nucleotides are TGCAGTGCAAGAATAGGCGGCAATCAGCCCCAGCATTTT.

V usage is TRBV7-6 and J usage is TRBJ1-3; maybe TRBD1 (6 bases). The germline V and J ends were trimmed by 1 base and 2 bases, with 12 bases remaining between them. Germline values: CDR1 SGHVS, CDR2 FNYEAQ. The CDR3 is made up of 16 amino acids. The CDR3 bases are TGTGCCAGCAGCTTAGGCCCGCCAGGGGCTGGAAACACCATATATTTT. Translating gives CASSLGPPGAGNTIYF.

This clonotype occurred many times. This chain links TRBV5-1 with TRBJ2-7; possible D gene TRBD1, 6 bases. V was trimmed by 4 bases and J by 2 bases, leaving 16 bases between them. Per the germline V gene, CDR1 is SGHRS and CDR2 is YFSETQ. CDR3 length equals 15 residues. The CDR3 here is CASSPGQTLPYEQYF. The CDR3 DNA sequence: TGCGCCAGCAGCCCAGGACAGACTCTGCCCTACGAGCAGTACTTC.

This clonotype was seen a handful of times. The CDR3 protein is CASSFDELVYEQYF. For the CDR3, the DNA is TGTGCCAGCAGCTTCGACGAACTAGTTTACGAGCAGTACTTC. The chain uses TRBV7-9 and TRBJ2-7; perhaps TRBD2 as D (5 bases). Germline CDR1 is SEHNR and CDR2 is FQNEAQ (reference sequence). V was shortened by 3 bases and J by 4 bases, with 13 bases between the two germline ends. This CDR3 has 14 residues.

This clonotype was observed many times. The chain couples TRBV2 to TRBJ1-1; D gene ambiguous. Trimming took 4 bases from V and 1 from J, leaving 7 bases between them. Germline V CDR1 and CDR2: SNHLY, FYNNEI. The CDR3 has 13 amino acids. The CDR3 sequence: CASSAGRNTEAFF. The CDR3 nucleotides are TGTGCCAGCAGTGCCGGGAGGAACACTGAAGCTTTCTTT.

This clonotype was observed a few times. V gene TRBV5-1 combines with J gene TRBJ1-2; D unresolved. Germline assignment: CDR1 SGHRS and CDR2 YFSETQ. The CDR3 runs 13 residues. V gave up 2 bases and J gave up 6 bases, with 11 bases separating them. CDR3 region: CASSLDGVDGYTF. As DNA, the CDR3 is TGCGCCAGCAGCTTAGACGGGGTCGATGGCTACACCTTC.

This clonotype was seen just once. This may be a read error: a much more frequent sequence differs by one nucleotide. The conserved phenylalanine or tryptophan is not found at the CDR3 terminus, so this likely reflects a read error. This rearrangement joins TRBV2 to TRBJ1-1, with D possibly being TRBD1 (5 bases). Per germline, CDR1 SNHLY and CDR2 FYNNEI. Trimming left V 9 bases short and J 5 bases short, with 16 bases between. The CDR3 loop spans 13 amino acids. This CDR3 is CASRIGAGTEAFS. In nucleotides, the CDR3 is TGTGCCAGTCGGATTGGGGCAGGTACTGAAGCTTTCTCT.

This chain uses TRBV6-5 with TRBJ2-7; D is unresolved. Between the trimmed V and J ends, which lost 0 bases and 1 base, there was a span of 10 bases. The CDR3 is 15 residues long. Germline V gives CDR1 MNHEY, CDR2 SVGAGI. CDR3 nucleotide sequence: TGTGCCAGCAGTTACTCTCCAACTACATCCTACGAGCAGTACTTC. Protein product: CASSYSPTTSYEQYF.

The chain uses TRBV7-9 and TRBJ1-1; 7 bases map to TRBD1. In germline, CDR1 is SEHNR, CDR2 FQNEAQ (reference sequence). This CDR3 is 15 amino acids long. V gave up 2 bases and J gave up 2 bases; unmatched junction bases: 5. The DNA for the CDR3 is TGTGCCAGCAGCTTATTCGGAGGGGGCAACACTGAAGCTTTCTTT. It codes for CASSLFGGGNTEAFF.

The genes are TRBV12-3 or TRBV12-4 and TRBJ2-5; D is unresolved. The V gene lost 3 bases and the J gene lost 4 bases, with 12 bases spanning the gap. The CDR3 length is 14 residues. CDR3 DNA: TGTGCCAGCAGTTTCGACACTCTGGGAGAGACCCAGTACTTC. Translated, it gives CASSFDTLGETQYF.

This clonotype has at least ten counts. This chain links TRBV11-2 with TRBJ1-1; D is ambiguous. The CDR3 covers 14 residues. Per the germline V gene, CDR1 is SGHAT and CDR2 is FQNNGV. V was clipped by 2 bases and J by 3 bases, with 10 bases between them. CDR3 residues: CASSLSHRDTEAFF. CDR3 nucleotides: TGTGCCAGCAGCTTAAGTCACAGAGACACTGAAGCTTTCTTT.

The chain carries TRBV5-5 and TRBJ2-7; 8 nucleotides align to TRBD1. V lost 2 bases, J lost 3 bases, and 7 bases stayed unmatched. The V gene's germline CDR1 is SGHKS and CDR2 YYEKEE (reference sequence). This CDR3 comprises 15 residues. In nucleotides, the CDR3 is TGTGCCAGCAGCTTTTCGGACAGGGTGGACTACGAGCAGTACTTC. It translates to CASSFSDRVDYEQYF.

This clonotype came up many times. This chain joins TRBV5-1 and TRBJ1-5; D might be TRBD1 (5 bases). The CDR3 is 14 residues long. Trimming left V 4 bases short and J 11 bases short, with 19 bases between. Germline-derived CDR1 and CDR2 are SGHRS and YFSETQ. The CDR3: CASSPGDGSTAQHF. The CDR3 DNA reads as TGCGCCAGCAGCCCCGGGGACGGGAGTACGGCCCAGCATTTT. The full variable domain, its missing parts supplied by reference TRBV5-1 and TRBJ1-5, is KAGVTQTPRYLIKTRGQQVTLSCSPISGHRSVSWYQQTPGQGLQFLFEYFSETQRNKGNFPGRFSGRQFSNSRSEMNVSTLELGDSALYLCASSPGDGSTAQHFGDGTRLSIL.

The V and J genes are TRBV27 and TRBJ2-2; D gene ambiguous. The CDR3 length is 13 residues. Trimming removed 4 bases at V and 2 bases at J, with 5 bases between. Germline V gene sequence: CDR1 MNHEY, CDR2 SMNVEV (reference sequence). CDR3 DNA sequence: TGTGCCAGCAGTTACGTAAACACCGGGGAGCTGTTTTTT. Its protein product is CASSYVNTGELFF.

The rearrangement links TRBV5-1 to TRBJ1-1; a weak D match, TRBD1 (6 bases). Trimming stripped 4 bases from V and 0 bases from J, with 16 bases between. The CDR3 loop spans 16 amino acids. Looked up from germline, CDR1 is SGHRS and CDR2 is YFSETQ. The CDR3 DNA follows: TGCGCCAGCAGCCCCTCTAGGGGGAGATTGAACACTGAAGCTTTCTTT. This encodes CASSPSRGRLNTEAFF.

Details on this clonotype: A far larger clone lies a single base away; this is likely a read error. The chain links TRBV12-3 or TRBV12-4 to TRBJ1-2; no clear D gene. The ends were cut back, 5 bases at V and 2 bases at J, with 6 bases in the middle. The CDR3 spans 12 residues. CDR3 sequence: CASSEENYGYTF. The CDR3, as DNA: TGTGCCAGCAGTGAGGAGAACTATGGCTACACCTTC.

This clonotype has a handful of counts. V is TRBV20-1 and J is TRBJ2-1; 7 bases are shared with TRBD2. V lost 6 bases and J lost 3; bases outside the gene matches: 11. CDR1 and CDR2 from the germline V gene are DFQATT and SNEGSKA (reference sequence). The CDR3 spans 15 residues. In DNA form, the CDR3 reads TGCAGTGCCGCTGCACCAGCGGGACTCTACAATGAGCAGTTCTTC. Translation: CSAAAPAGLYNEQFF.

This clonotype was found a few times. The V gene is TRBV29-1, the J gene TRBJ2-5; D tentatively fits TRBD1 or TRBD2 (6 bases each). Per the germline V gene, CDR1 is SQVTM and CDR2 is ANQGSEA. The CDR3 consists of 16 residues. V lost 4 bases and J lost 2, with 20 bases in between. The CDR3 coding sequence is TGCAGCGTTGTGGCCAGGGTAGGGGGGCCTCAAGAGACCCAGTACTTC. This gives the protein CSVVARVGGPQETQYF.

The J gene is TRBJ2-2, the V gene TRBV14; D ambiguous. Trimming took off 1 base at V and 2 bases at J, with 11 bases between the two ends. CDR3 size: 16 residues. Germline values: CDR1 SGHDN, CDR2 FVKESK. The CDR3 DNA sequence: TGTGCCAGCAGCCAAGTTTTGGGAACAAACACCGGGGAGCTGTTTTTT. Translation gives CASSQVLGTNTGELFF. The entire variable domain, with the rest obtained from reference TRBV14 and TRBJ2-2, is as follows: EAGVTQFPSHSVIEKGQTVTLRCDPISGHDNLYWYRRVMGKEIKFLLHFVKESKQDESGMPNNRFLAERTGGTYSTLKVQPAELEDSGVYFCASSQVLGTNTGELFFGEGSRLTVL.

Relative to its sample, this clonotype is medium-sized (0.01 to 0.1%). V gene TRBV28 combines with J gene TRBJ2-7; tentatively, D is TRBD2 (6 bases). Germline assignment: CDR1 MDHEN and CDR2 SYDVKM. The CDR3 is made up of 14 amino acids. Between the trimmed V and J ends, which lost 4 bases and 4 bases, there was a span of 14 bases. The CDR3 protein is CASSSGLFGYEQYF. In DNA form, the CDR3 reads TGTGCCAGCAGTTCGGGACTTTTTGGGTACGAGCAGTACTTC.

This clonotype was counted many times. This chain connects TRBV20-1 to TRBJ1-1; no clear D. V lost 5 bases, J lost 0 bases, and 7 bases lay in between. This CDR3 has 12 amino acids. Per the germline V gene, CDR1 is DFQATT and CDR2 is SNEGSKA (reference sequence). CDR3 coding DNA: TGCAGTGCTGAAAAGGTGAACACTGAAGCTTTCTTT. Translated: CSAEKVNTEAFF.

This clonotype was recorded at least ten times. The chain couples TRBV12-3 or TRBV12-4 to TRBJ2-5; D may be TRBD1 (7 bases). The CDR3 runs 14 residues. V was clipped by 2 bases and J by 5 bases, with 12 bases between them. CDR3 in DNA: TGTGCCAGCAGTTTACGGGCGGGACAGGAGACCCAGTACTTC. Translating it yields CASSLRAGQETQYF.

This clonotype was found a few times. V and J are TRBV27 and TRBJ1-2; 9 bases are shared with TRBD1. The CDR3 totals 17 residues. Trimming at V came to 6 bases and at J to 3 bases, leaving 14 bases not matched to a gene. Germline V CDR1 and CDR2: MNHEY, SMNVEV (reference sequence). The CDR3 DNA reads as TGTGCCAGCAGCCCAGGGGGACAGGGAGCCTATTACTATGGCTACACCTTC. It codes for CASSPGGQGAYYYGYTF.

The J gene is TRBJ2-1, the V gene TRBV11-2, with D unresolved. Germline lookup yields CDR1 SGHAT and CDR2 FQNNGV. V gave up 5 bases and J gave up 6 bases, with 8 bases separating them. The CDR3 spans 12 residues. The CDR3 region is CASSPTGNEQFF. DNA of the CDR3: TGTGCCAGCAGCCCGACCGGCAATGAGCAGTTCTTC.

This clonotype was detected ten times or more. The rearrangement joins TRBV2 to TRBJ2-5; 7 bases are a match to TRBD1. The CDR3 totals 14 residues. The V segment lost 5 bases and the J segment 5 bases; nucleotides outside the gene matches: 8. The V gene's germline CDR1 is SNHLY and CDR2 FYNNEI. The CDR3 DNA is TGTGCCAGCAGTTCTCCGGGACAGTGGGAGACCCAGTACTTC. Residues: CASSSPGQWETQYF.

The CDR3 bases are TGTGCCAGCAGCCTGTATGGCGATGGAAACACCATATATTTT. This gives the protein CASSLYGDGNTIYF. The V call is TRBV9, the J call TRBJ1-3, with D unresolved. V lost 4 bases to trimming and J lost 3 bases, with 11 bases between them. CDR3 length: 14 amino acids. Germline values: CDR1 SGDLS, CDR2 YYNGEE.